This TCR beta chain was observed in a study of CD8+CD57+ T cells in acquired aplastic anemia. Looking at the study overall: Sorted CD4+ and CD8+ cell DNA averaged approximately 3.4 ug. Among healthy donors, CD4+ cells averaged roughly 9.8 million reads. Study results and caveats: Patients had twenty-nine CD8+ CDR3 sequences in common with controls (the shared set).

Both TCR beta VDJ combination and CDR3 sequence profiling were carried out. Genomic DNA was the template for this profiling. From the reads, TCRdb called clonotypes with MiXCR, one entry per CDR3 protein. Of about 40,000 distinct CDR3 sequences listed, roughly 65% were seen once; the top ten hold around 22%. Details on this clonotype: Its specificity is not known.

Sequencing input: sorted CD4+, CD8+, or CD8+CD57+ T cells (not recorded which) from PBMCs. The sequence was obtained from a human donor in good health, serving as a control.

The CDR3, as DNA: TGTGCCAGTAGCACCCCCGGGACTAGCGGGACCACAGATACGCAGTATTTT. It encodes CASSTPGTSGTTDTQYF. The V gene is TRBV19, the J gene TRBJ2-3; 13 bases fit TRBD2. The CDR3 is made up of 17 amino acids. With 6 bases clipped from V and 2 bases from J, the junction kept 8 bases outside the gene matches. Germline values: CDR1 LNHDA, CDR2 SQIVND (reference sequence).